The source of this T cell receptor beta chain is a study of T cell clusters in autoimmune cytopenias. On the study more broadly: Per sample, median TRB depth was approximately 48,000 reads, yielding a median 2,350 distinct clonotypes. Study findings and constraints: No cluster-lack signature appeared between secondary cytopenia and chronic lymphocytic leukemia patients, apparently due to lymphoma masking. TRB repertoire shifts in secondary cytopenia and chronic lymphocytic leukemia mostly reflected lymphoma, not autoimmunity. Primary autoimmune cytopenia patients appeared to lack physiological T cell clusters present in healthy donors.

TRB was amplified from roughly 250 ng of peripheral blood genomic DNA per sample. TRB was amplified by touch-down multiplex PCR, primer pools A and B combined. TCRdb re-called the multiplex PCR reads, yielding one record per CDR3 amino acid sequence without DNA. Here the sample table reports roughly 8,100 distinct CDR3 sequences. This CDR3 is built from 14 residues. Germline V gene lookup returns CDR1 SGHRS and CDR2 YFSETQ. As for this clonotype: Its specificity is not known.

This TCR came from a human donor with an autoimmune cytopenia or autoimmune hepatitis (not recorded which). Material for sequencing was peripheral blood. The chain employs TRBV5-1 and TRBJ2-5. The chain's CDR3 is CASSADGMVTAQYF.